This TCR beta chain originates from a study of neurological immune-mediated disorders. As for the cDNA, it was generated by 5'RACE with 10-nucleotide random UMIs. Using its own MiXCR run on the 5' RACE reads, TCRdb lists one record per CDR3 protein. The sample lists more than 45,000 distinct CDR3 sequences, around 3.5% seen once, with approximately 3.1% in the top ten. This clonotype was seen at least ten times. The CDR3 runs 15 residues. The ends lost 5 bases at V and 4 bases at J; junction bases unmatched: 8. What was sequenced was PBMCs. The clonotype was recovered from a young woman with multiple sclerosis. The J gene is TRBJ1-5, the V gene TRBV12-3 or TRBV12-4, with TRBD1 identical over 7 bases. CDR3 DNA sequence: TGTGCCAGCAGTCCCCTAGGACAGGTAAATCAGCCCCAGCATTTT. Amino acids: CASSPLGQVNQPQHF.